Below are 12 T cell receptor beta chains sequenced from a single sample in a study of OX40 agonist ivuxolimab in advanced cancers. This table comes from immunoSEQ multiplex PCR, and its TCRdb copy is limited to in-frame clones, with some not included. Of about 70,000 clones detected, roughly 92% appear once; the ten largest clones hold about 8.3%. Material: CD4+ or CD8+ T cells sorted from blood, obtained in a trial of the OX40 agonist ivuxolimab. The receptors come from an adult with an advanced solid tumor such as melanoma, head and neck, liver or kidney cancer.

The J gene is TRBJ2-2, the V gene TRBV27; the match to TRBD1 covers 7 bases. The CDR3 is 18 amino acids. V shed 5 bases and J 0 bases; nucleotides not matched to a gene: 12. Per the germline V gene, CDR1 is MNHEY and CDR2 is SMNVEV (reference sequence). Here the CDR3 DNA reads TGTGCCAGCAGTCCCCTATCCCCGACAGGGTCGAACACCGGGGAGCTGTTTTTT. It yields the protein CASSPLSPTGSNTGELFF.

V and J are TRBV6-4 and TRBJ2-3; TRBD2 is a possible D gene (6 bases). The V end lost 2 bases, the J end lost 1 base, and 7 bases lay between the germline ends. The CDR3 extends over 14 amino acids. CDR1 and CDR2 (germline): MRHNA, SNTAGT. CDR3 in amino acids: CASSDRGGTDTQYF. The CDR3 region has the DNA TGTGCCAGCAGTGACCGCGGGGGCACAGATACGCAGTATTTT.

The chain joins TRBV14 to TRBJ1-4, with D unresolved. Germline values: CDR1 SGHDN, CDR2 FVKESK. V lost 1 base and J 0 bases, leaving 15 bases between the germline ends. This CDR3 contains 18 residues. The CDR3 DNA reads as TGTGCCAGCAGCCAAGGCCCCCTACAGCTTTCAACTAATGAAAAACTGTTTTTT. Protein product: CASSQGPLQLSTNEKLFF.

The CDR3 here is CASSLPNRESSYEQYF. CDR3 coding DNA: TGTGCCAGCAGTTTACCGAACAGGGAAAGCTCCTACGAGCAGTACTTC. The chain couples TRBV28 to TRBJ2-7; possibly TRBD1 for D (6 bases). Germline V gene sequence: CDR1 MDHEN, CDR2 SYDVKM. The CDR3 spans 16 residues. Trimming removed 2 bases from V and 0 bases from J, with 14 bases in between.

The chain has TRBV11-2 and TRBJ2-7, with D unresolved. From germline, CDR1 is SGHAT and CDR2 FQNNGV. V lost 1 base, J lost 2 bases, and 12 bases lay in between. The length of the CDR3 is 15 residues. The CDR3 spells CASSLVAKETYEQYF. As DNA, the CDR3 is TGTGCCAGCAGCTTAGTGGCTAAAGAGACCTACGAGCAGTACTTC.

CDR3 loop: CASSQDLSSLGDTQYF. In nucleotides, the CDR3 is TGCGCCAGCAGCCAAGATCTTTCGAGCTTGGGAGATACGCAGTATTTT. The chain has TRBV4-3 and TRBJ2-3; D unresolved. Germline V gives CDR1 LGHNA, CDR2 YSLEER. The CDR3 totals 16 residues. Deletions cut 0 bases from V and 5 bases from J, with 15 bases between.

Here the CDR3 reads CASSELVGTNTGELFF. The CDR3 DNA sequence: TGTGCCAGCAGTGAATTAGTCGGGACCAACACCGGGGAGCTGTTTTTT. The chain carries TRBV6-1 and TRBJ2-2; either TRBD1 or TRBD2 may fit D (5 bases each). The CDR3 has 16 residues. Germline lookup yields CDR1 MNHNS and CDR2 SASEGT. The V and J ends lost 2 bases and 2 bases respectively, with 12 bases between them.

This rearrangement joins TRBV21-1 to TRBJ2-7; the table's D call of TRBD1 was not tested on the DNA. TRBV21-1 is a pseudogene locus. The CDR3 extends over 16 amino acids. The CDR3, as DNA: TGTGCCAGCAGCTCCTTGGGGGACAGGGAAACCTACGAGCAGTACTTC. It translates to CASSSLGDRETYEQYF.

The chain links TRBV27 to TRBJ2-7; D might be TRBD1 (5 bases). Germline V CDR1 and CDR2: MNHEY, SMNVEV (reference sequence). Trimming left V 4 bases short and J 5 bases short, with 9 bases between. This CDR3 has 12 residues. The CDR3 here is CASSYGAHEQYF. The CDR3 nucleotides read TGTGCCAGCAGTTATGGGGCCCACGAGCAGTACTTC.

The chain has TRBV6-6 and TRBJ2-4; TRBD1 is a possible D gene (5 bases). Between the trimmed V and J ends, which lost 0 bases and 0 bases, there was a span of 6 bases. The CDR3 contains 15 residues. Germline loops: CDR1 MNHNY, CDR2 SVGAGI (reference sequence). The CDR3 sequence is CASSYSGVAKNIQYF. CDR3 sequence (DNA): TGTGCCAGCAGTTACTCAGGGGTAGCCAAAAACATTCAGTACTTC.

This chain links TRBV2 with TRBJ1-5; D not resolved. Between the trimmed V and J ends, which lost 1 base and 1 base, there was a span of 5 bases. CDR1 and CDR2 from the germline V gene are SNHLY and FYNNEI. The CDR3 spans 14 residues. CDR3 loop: CASSEDGSNQPQHF. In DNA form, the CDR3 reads TGTGCCAGCAGTGAAGACGGGAGCAATCAGCCCCAGCATTTT.

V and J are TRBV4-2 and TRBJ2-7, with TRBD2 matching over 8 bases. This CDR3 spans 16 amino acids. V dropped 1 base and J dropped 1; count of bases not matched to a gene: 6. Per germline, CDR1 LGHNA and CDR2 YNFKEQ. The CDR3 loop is CASSQGAGGLSYEQYF. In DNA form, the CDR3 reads TGTGCCAGCAGCCAAGGGGCGGGGGGCCTTTCCTACGAGCAGTACTTC.